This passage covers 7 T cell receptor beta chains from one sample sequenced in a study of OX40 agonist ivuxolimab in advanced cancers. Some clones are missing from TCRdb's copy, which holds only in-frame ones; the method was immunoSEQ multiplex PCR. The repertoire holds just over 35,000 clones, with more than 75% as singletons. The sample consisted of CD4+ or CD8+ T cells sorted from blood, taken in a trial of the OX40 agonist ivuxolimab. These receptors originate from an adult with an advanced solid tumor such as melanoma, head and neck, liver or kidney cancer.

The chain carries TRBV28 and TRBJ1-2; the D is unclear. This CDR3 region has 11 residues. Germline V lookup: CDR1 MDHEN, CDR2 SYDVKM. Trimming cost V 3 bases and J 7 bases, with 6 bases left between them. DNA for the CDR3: TGTGCCAGCAGTTTTTACAGTGGCTACACCTTC. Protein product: CASSFYSGYTF.

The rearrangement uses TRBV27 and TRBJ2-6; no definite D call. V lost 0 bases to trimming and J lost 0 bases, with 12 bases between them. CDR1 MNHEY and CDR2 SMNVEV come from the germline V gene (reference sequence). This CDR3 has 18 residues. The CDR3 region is CASSLSGFSHSGANVLTF. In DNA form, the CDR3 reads TGTGCCAGCAGTTTATCGGGGTTCTCGCACTCTGGGGCCAACGTCCTGACTTTC.

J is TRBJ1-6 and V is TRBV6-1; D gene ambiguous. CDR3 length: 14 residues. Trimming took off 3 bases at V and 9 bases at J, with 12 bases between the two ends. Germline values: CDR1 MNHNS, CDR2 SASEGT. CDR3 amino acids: CASSEVWYSSPLHF. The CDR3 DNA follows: TGTGCCAGCAGTGAGGTCTGGTACTCTTCACCCCTCCACTTT.

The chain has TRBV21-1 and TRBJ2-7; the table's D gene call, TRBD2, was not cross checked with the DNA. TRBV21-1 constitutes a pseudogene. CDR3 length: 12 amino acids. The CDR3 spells CASGGPGGEQYF. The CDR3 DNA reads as TGTGCCAGCGGGGGGCCGGGAGGGGAGCAGTACTTC.

CDR3 DNA: TGTGCCAGCAGAGGGACAGACTCTCCTGAAGCTTTCTTT. It is translated as CASRGTDSPEAFF. The chain joins TRBV25-1 to TRBJ1-1; 7 nucleotides align to TRBD1. Germline CDR1 and CDR2: MGHDK and SYGVNS. The CDR3 runs to 13 residues. V lost 6 bases to trimming and J lost 6 bases; unmatched junction nucleotides: 7.

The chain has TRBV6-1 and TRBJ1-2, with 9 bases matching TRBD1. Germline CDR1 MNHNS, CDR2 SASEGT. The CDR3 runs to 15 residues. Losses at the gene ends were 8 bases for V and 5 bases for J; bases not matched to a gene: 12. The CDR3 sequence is CASFARDRDLYGYTF. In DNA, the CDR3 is TGTGCCAGCTTCGCCAGGGACAGGGATCTTTATGGCTACACCTTC.

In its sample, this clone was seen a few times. CDR3 bases: TGTGCCTGGAGTGTTTCCTTTGGCACTGAAGCTTTCTTT. Residues: CAWSVSFGTEAFF. The V gene is TRBV30, the J gene TRBJ1-1; no clear D. Looked up from germline, CDR1 is GTSNPN and CDR2 is SVGIG (reference sequence). V was shortened by 0 bases and J by 4 bases, with 9 bases between the two germline ends. The length of the CDR3 is 13 residues. Complete variable domain (other parts from reference TRBV30 and TRBJ1-1): SQTIHQWPATLVQPVGSPLSLECTVEGTSNPNLYWYRQAAGRGLQLLFYSVGIGQISSEVPQNLSASRPQDRQFILSSKKLLLSDSGFYLCAWSVSFGTEAFFGQGTRLTVV.